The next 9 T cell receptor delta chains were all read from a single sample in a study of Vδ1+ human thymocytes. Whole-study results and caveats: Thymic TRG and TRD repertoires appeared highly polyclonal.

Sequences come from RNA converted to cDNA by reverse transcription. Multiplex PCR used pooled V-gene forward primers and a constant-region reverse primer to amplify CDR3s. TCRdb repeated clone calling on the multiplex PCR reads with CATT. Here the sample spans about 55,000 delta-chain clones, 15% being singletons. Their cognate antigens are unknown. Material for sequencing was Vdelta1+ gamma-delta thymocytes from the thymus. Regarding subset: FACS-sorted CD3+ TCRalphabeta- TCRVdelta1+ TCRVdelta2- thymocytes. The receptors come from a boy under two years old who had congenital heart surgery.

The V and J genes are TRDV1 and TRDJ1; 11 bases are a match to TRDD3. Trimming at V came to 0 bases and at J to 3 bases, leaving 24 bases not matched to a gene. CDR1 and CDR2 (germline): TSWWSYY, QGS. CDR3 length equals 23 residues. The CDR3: CALGELGDPKRGGGYALADKLIF. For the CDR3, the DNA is TGTGCTCTTGGGGAACTAGGAGACCCTAAACGTGGTGGGGGATACGCCCTGGCCGATAAACTCATCTTT.

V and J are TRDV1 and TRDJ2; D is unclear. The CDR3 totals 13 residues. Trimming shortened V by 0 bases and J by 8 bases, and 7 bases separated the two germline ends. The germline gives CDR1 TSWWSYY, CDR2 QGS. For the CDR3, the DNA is TGTGCTCTTGGGGAACTCGCAGCTGCACAACTCTTCTTT. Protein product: CALGELAAAQLFF.

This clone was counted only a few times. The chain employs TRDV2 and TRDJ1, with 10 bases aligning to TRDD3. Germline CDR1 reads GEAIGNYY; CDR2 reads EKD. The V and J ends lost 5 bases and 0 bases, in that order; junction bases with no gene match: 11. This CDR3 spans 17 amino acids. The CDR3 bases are TGTGCCTGTGTCCCCGGATGGGGGATACCGGACACCGATAAACTCATCTTT. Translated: CACVPGWGIPDTDKLIF.

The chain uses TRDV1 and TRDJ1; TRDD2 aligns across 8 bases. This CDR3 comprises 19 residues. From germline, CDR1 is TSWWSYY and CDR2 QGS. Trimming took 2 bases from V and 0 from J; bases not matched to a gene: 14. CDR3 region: CALGERVRLPRTYTDKLIF. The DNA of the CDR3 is TGTGCTCTTGGGGAAAGGGTCCGCCTTCCTAGAACGTACACCGATAAACTCATCTTT.

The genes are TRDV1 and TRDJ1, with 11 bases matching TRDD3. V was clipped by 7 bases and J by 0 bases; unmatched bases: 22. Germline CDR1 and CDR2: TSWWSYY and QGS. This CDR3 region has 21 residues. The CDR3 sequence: CALAQPQVLGDRLRYTDKLIF. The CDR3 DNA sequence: TGTGCTCTTGCTCAACCGCAGGTACTGGGGGATAGGCTACGGTACACCGATAAACTCATCTTT.

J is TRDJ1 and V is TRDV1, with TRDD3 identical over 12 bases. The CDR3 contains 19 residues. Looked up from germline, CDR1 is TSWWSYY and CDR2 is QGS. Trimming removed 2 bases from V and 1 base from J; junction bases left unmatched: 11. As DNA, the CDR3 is TGTGCTCTTGGGGAATCTGGGGGATACGCCCATACAGCCACCGATAAACTCATCTTT. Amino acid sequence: CALGESGGYAHTATDKLIF.

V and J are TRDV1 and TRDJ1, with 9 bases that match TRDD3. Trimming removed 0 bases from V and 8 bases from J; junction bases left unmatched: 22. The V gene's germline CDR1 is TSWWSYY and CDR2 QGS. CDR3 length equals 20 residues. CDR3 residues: CALGELGPRGIHQYTGKLIF. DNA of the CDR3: TGTGCTCTTGGGGAACTGGGCCCCCGGGGGATACACCAGTACACCGGCAAACTCATCTTT.

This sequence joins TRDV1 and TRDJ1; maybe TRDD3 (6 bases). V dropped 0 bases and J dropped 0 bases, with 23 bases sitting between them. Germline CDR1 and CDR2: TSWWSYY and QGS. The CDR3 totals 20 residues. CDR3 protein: CALGELAESWGFGYTDKLIF. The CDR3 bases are TGTGCTCTTGGGGAACTTGCCGAATCTTGGGGATTTGGGTACACCGATAAACTCATCTTT.

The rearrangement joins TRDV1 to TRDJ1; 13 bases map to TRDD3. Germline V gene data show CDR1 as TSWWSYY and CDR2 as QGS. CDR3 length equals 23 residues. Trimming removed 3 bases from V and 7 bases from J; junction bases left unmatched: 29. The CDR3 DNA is TGTGCTCTTGGGGACCGGAGGGACCTCCCTACCTACCTAGACTGGGGGATACGGGGTAAACTCATCTTT. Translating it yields CALGDRRDLPTYLDWGIRGKLIF.